Below are 32 T cell receptor beta chains sequenced from a single sample in a study of cytomegalovirus exposure and HLA in healthy donors. With 60 Vbeta and 13 Jbeta primers, the PCR was carried out. The method was immunoSEQ multiplex PCR; TCRdb's version includes in-frame clones alone and lacks a portion of them. The data contain roughly 48,000 clones, about three quarters of them singletons. The sequenced material came from PBMCs. The receptors come from a man younger than 35 in good health and CMV-seronegative.

This clone was seen more than once but under ten times. This chain connects TRBV4-1 to TRBJ2-7; 7 nucleotides line up with TRBD2. The CDR3 contains 16 residues. Per germline, CDR1 MGHRA and CDR2 YSYEKL. The ends lost 4 bases at V and 8 bases at J; junction bases unmatched: 17. The CDR3 bases are TGCGCCAGCAGCCCACGCGCGTCTAGCGGAGGCGGTCAGCAGTACTTC. It codes for CASSPRASSGGGQQYF.

The chain uses TRBV27 and TRBJ2-1; 7 nucleotides match TRBD1. The trim removed 4 bases at V and 0 bases at J, leaving 21 bases unmatched. The V gene's germline CDR1 is MNHEY and CDR2 SMNVEV (reference sequence). The CDR3 has 21 amino acids. The CDR3 here is CASSSYVPGQLARSSYNEQFF. In nucleotides, the CDR3 is TGTGCCAGCAGTTCATACGTTCCGGGACAGTTGGCACGAAGCTCCTACAATGAGCAGTTCTTC.

The V and J genes are TRBV15 and TRBJ1-5, with a tentative D call TRBD1 (6 bases). CDR1 LNHNV and CDR2 YYDKDF come from the germline V gene (reference sequence). The length of the CDR3 is 12 residues. V lost 9 bases, J lost 7 bases, and 13 bases lay in between. CDR3 sequence reads: CATGQFGQPQHF. The CDR3 DNA reads as TGTGCCACAGGACAGTTTGGGCAGCCCCAGCATTTT.

The J gene is TRBJ2-4, the V gene TRBV5-6, with D possibly TRBD1 on 5 matching bases. CDR1 SGHDT and CDR2 YYEEEE come from the germline V gene. V shed 2 bases and J shed 8 bases, with 11 bases lying between them. The CDR3 loop spans 13 amino acids. Here the CDR3 DNA reads TGTGCCAGCAGCTTAGGGGCTGAGGACATTCAGTACTTC. This translates into CASSLGAEDIQYF.

The V call is TRBV30, the J call TRBJ2-3; the D is unclear. V was trimmed by 0 bases and J by 6 bases, leaving 10 bases between them. Germline loops: CDR1 GTSNPN, CDR2 SVGIG (reference sequence). The CDR3 is made up of 13 amino acids. The CDR3 sequence is CAWSVRIWDTQYF. For the CDR3, the DNA is TGTGCCTGGAGTGTCAGGATTTGGGATACGCAGTATTTT.

This chain uses TRBV13 with TRBJ1-1, with D possibly being TRBD1 (5 bases). Trimming cost V 6 bases and J 0 bases, with 14 bases left between them. Germline V gene sequence: CDR1 PRHDT, CDR2 FYEKMQ (reference sequence). The length of the CDR3 is 15 residues. CDR3 nucleotides: TGTGCCAGCAGTAGTCAGGGCACCGTGAACACTGAAGCTTTCTTT. It encodes CASSSQGTVNTEAFF.

This clone was seen a few times. The rearrangement uses TRBV28 and TRBJ1-4; perhaps TRBD1 as D (5 bases). The V end lost 2 bases, the J end lost 8 bases, and 12 bases lay between the germline ends. CDR1 is MDHEN and CDR2 is SYDVKM in the germline V gene. This CDR3 comprises 14 residues. CDR3 nucleotides: TGTGCCAGCAGTTTAGGGGGGGAGAGGGAAAAACTGTTTTTT. Translation gives CASSLGGEREKLFF. Full variable domain (rest looked up from reference TRBV28 and TRBJ1-4): DVKVTQSSRYLVKRTGEKVFLECVQDMDHENMFWYRQDPGLGLRLIYFSYDVKMKEKGDIPEGYSVSREKKERFSLILESASTNQTSMYLCASSLGGEREKLFFGSGTQLSVL.

This sequence joins TRBV4-1 and TRBJ1-5; D not resolved. Trimming took 1 base from V and 2 from J, leaving 6 bases between them. The germline CDR1 and CDR2 sequences are MGHRA and YSYEKL. This CDR3 contains 14 residues. For the CDR3, the DNA is TGCGCCAGCAGCCAAGTCACGGGCAATCAGCCCCAGCATTTT. This encodes CASSQVTGNQPQHF.

The chain carries TRBV4-3 and TRBJ1-5; D is ambiguous. Germline V lookup: CDR1 LGHNA, CDR2 YSLEER. Trimming pared 4 bases from V and 0 bases from J, leaving 10 bases between. This CDR3 has 15 residues. The CDR3 sequence: CASSPSLYSNQPQHF. Here the CDR3 DNA reads TGCGCCAGCAGCCCTTCCCTTTATAGCAATCAGCCCCAGCATTTT.

The genes are TRBV9 and TRBJ2-7; TRBD1 agrees at 8 bases. The V gene end was trimmed by 1 base and the J gene end by 2 bases; junction bases not matched to a gene: 5. CDR1 and CDR2 (germline): SGDLS, YYNGEE. The CDR3 totals 15 residues. The CDR3 reads CASSVYPDRAYEQYF. The DNA of the CDR3 is TGTGCCAGCAGCGTATACCCGGACAGGGCCTACGAGCAGTACTTC.

The J gene is TRBJ2-1, the V gene TRBV2; 7 bases match TRBD2. There are 16 residues in the CDR3. Germline loops: CDR1 SNHLY, CDR2 FYNNEI. Germline trimming cut 3 bases from V and 3 bases from J; bases unmatched to any gene: 8. The CDR3 here is CASSDSGGRVYNEQFF. CDR3 sequence (DNA): TGTGCCAGCAGTGACTCTGGAGGGAGGGTCTACAATGAGCAGTTCTTC.

This clone was recorded once. The V gene is TRBV10-3, the J gene TRBJ2-2; D call uncertain. Germline assignment: CDR1 ENHRY and CDR2 SYGVKD. The CDR3 totals 16 residues. V was shortened by 2 bases and J by 2 bases, with 12 bases between the two germline ends. The CDR3 DNA sequence: TGTGCCATCAGTGAGGTTGAGCGCCTAAACACCGGGGAGCTGTTTTTT. Amino acids: CAISEVERLNTGELFF.

The V gene is TRBV28, the J gene TRBJ1-2, with D tentatively TRBD1 (5 bases). Germline V CDR1 and CDR2: MDHEN, SYDVKM. The ends were cut back, 1 base at V and 6 bases at J, with 12 bases in the middle. This CDR3 has 14 residues. CDR3 DNA: TGTGCCAGCAGTTTATACAGGATGATCGATGGCTACACCTTC. Residues: CASSLYRMIDGYTF.

This chain connects TRBV5-6 to TRBJ1-2; tentative D call: TRBD1 (6 bases). Germline loops: CDR1 SGHDT, CDR2 YYEEEE. CDR3 size: 14 residues. The V end lost 0 bases, the J end lost 3 bases, and 9 bases lay between the germline ends. In DNA form, the CDR3 reads TGTGCCAGCAGCTTGGCAGGGGCCGACTATGGCTACACCTTC. Translated: CASSLAGADYGYTF. The variable domain in full, completed from reference TRBV5-6 and TRBJ1-2, reads DAGVTQSPTHLIKTRGQQVTLRCSPKSGHDTVSWYQQALGQGPQFIFQYYEEEERQRGNFPDRFSGHQFPNYSSELNVNALLLGDSALYLCASSLAGADYGYTFGSGTRLTVV.

The CDR3 loop reads CASSQDVPGGRSYEQYF. The CDR3, as DNA: TGCGCCAGCAGCCAAGATGTTCCTGGCGGGAGAAGCTACGAGCAGTACTTC. This chain joins TRBV4-3 and TRBJ2-7; 7 bases align to TRBD2. The CDR3 has 17 residues. With 0 bases clipped from V and 3 bases from J, the junction kept 11 bases outside the gene matches. CDR1 is LGHNA and CDR2 is YSLEER in the germline V gene.

The chain employs TRBV13 and TRBJ2-3, with D perhaps TRBD2 (5 bases). Per germline, CDR1 PRHDT and CDR2 FYEKMQ (reference sequence). This CDR3 has 15 residues. V was pared by 5 bases and J by 2 bases, with 14 bases between. In DNA, the CDR3 is TGTGCCAGCAGCAAGGGAGAAGAGTACACAGATACGCAGTATTTT. This encodes CASSKGEEYTDTQYF.

This clone was observed a handful of times. The genes are TRBV25-1 and TRBJ1-4; 8 bases line up with TRBD1. Trimming at V came to 2 bases and at J to 7 bases, leaving 3 bases not matched to a gene. CDR1 is MGHDK, CDR2 SYGVNS, per germline. The CDR3 runs 14 residues. CDR3 region: CASSERQGFEKLFF. As DNA, the CDR3 is TGTGCCAGCAGTGAAAGACAGGGGTTTGAAAAACTGTTTTTT.

CDR3 region: CASMFLFGNTIYF. In nucleotides, the CDR3 is TGTGCCAGCATGTTTCTATTCGGAAACACCATATATTTT. The rearrangement links TRBV6-1 to TRBJ1-3; no clear D gene. CDR1 MNHNS and CDR2 SASEGT come from the germline V gene. The V end lost 7 bases, the J end lost 4 bases, and 11 bases lay between the germline ends. This CDR3 is 13 amino acids long.

This clone has only a few counts. The chain has TRBV28 and TRBJ1-1, with D unresolved. Trimming pared 6 bases from V and 10 bases from J, leaving 18 bases between. Germline V gene lookup returns CDR1 MDHEN and CDR2 SYDVKM. The CDR3 runs to 13 residues. For the CDR3, the DNA is TGTGCCAGCAGCTCCGAGGGTCCCGAGGGAGCTTTCTTT. Translating gives CASSSEGPEGAFF.

The sample holds one count of this clone. The chain carries TRBV29-1 and TRBJ2-1; 8 bases are a match to TRBD2. Germline-derived CDR1 and CDR2 are SQVTM and ANQGSEA. Germline trimming cut 0 bases from V and 9 bases from J; bases unmatched to any gene: 4. The CDR3 extends over 13 amino acids. CDR3 DNA sequence: TGCAGCGTTGAAGAGGAGGCGGGGGGTGAGCAGTTCTTC. This codes for CSVEEEAGGEQFF.

This clone was observed a single time. The chain employs TRBV5-4 and TRBJ2-7, with D possibly matching TRBD2 (6 bases). CDR3 length: 17 amino acids. V was pared by 4 bases and J by 4 bases, with 24 bases between. Germline V gene data show CDR1 as SGHNT and CDR2 as YYREEE (reference sequence). This chain's CDR3 is CASSESMLGLGGYEQYF. In DNA, the CDR3 is TGTGCCAGCAGCGAATCAATGCTGGGACTTGGGGGATACGAGCAGTACTTC.

This chain links TRBV5-4 with TRBJ2-3, with 7 bases matching TRBD1. J lost 1 base, V lost 3 bases, and 2 bases had no gene match. The germline CDR1 and CDR2 sequences are SGHNT and YYREEE (reference sequence). The CDR3 extends over 14 amino acids. The CDR3 protein is CASSSQGGTDTQYF. CDR3 DNA sequence: TGTGCCAGCAGCTCCCAGGGGGGCACAGATACGCAGTATTTT.

The chain is built from TRBV5-8 and TRBJ2-3, with TRBD2 matching over 9 bases. CDR1 SGHTS and CDR2 YDEGEE come from the germline V gene. V dropped 7 bases and J dropped 12; count of bases not matched to a gene: 9. This CDR3 is built from 12 residues. The CDR3 reads CASPSLAGVQYF. The CDR3 DNA follows: TGTGCCAGCCCCTCTTTAGCGGGAGTTCAGTATTTT.

The chain joins TRBV30 to TRBJ2-1; TRBD1 is a possible D gene (5 bases). This CDR3 comprises 14 residues. Trimming removed 3 bases at V and 1 base at J, with 10 bases between. From germline, CDR1 is GTSNPN and CDR2 SVGIG (reference sequence). The CDR3 spells CAWSQGVSYNEQFF. The CDR3 nucleotides are TGTGCCTGGAGCCAGGGCGTGTCCTACAATGAGCAGTTCTTC.

The chain uses TRBV28 and TRBJ1-5; D may be TRBD1 (6 bases). CDR3 length equals 14 residues. CDR1 and CDR2 (germline): MDHEN, SYDVKM. Trimming left V 6 bases short and J 1 base short, with 10 bases between. CDR3 in amino acids: CASSHGTSNQPQHF. CDR3 in DNA: TGTGCCAGCAGCCACGGGACAAGCAATCAGCCCCAGCATTTT.

The chain uses TRBV7-2 and TRBJ2-5; possibly TRBD2 for D (5 bases). V was shortened by 6 bases and J by 2 bases, with 10 bases between the two germline ends. Germline CDR1 SGHTA, CDR2 FQGNSA. This CDR3 region has 13 residues. The CDR3 reads CASRLTRQETQYF. CDR3 in DNA: TGTGCCAGCAGGCTTACTAGGCAAGAGACCCAGTACTTC.

V is TRBV11-2 and J is TRBJ2-7; D gene uncertain. The germline V and J ends were trimmed by 5 bases and 6 bases, with 17 bases remaining between them. The germline V gene has CDR1 SGHAT and CDR2 FQNNGV. This CDR3 spans 14 amino acids. The CDR3 reads CASSPPVGPGEQYF. The CDR3 bases are TGTGCCAGCAGCCCCCCGGTGGGCCCTGGCGAGCAGTACTTC.

The CDR3 is CASSRGQYTEAFF. CDR3 nucleotides: TGTGCCAGCAGCCGAGGACAGTACACTGAAGCTTTCTTT. The J gene is TRBJ1-1, the V gene TRBV7-9; D possibly corresponds to TRBD1 (6 bases). Germline V gives CDR1 SEHNR, CDR2 FQNEAQ (reference sequence). Trimming cost V 5 bases and J 3 bases, with 10 bases left between them. The CDR3 sequence is 13 residues long. Full variable domain (missing parts from reference TRBV7-9 and TRBJ1-1): DTGVSQNPRHKITKRGQNVTFRCDPISEHNRLYWYRQTLGQGPEFLTYFQNEAQLEKSRLLSDRFSAERPKGSFSTLEIQRTEQGDSAMYLCASSRGQYTEAFFGQGTRLTVV.

CDR3 coding DNA: TGTGCCTGGAGTTTCCGACAGGGCGATCAGCCCCAGCATTTT. It yields the protein CAWSFRQGDQPQHF. This chain connects TRBV30 to TRBJ1-5; 7 nucleotides align to TRBD1. V lost 2 bases, J lost 5 bases, and 6 bases stayed unmatched. Looked up from germline, CDR1 is GTSNPN and CDR2 is SVGIG (reference sequence). CDR3 length equals 14 residues. Combining the CDR3 with reference TRBV30 and TRBJ1-5 gives the whole variable domain SQTIHQWPATLVQPVGSPLSLECTVEGTSNPNLYWYRQAAGRGLQLLFYSVGIGQISSEVPQNLSASRPQDRQFILSSKKLLLSDSGFYLCAWSFRQGDQPQHFGDGTRLSIL.

The V gene is TRBV7-9, the J gene TRBJ1-4, with 9 bases matching TRBD1. Germline CDR1 and CDR2: SEHNR and FQNEAQ (reference sequence). The CDR3 spans 15 residues. J gave up 8 bases and V 0 bases, and 4 bases lay outside the gene matches. CDR3 protein: CASSLADRGDEKLFF. In nucleotides, the CDR3 is TGTGCCAGCAGCTTAGCGGACAGGGGTGACGAAAAACTGTTTTTT.

The V call is TRBV15, the J call TRBJ1-2; D is perhaps TRBD1 (5 bases). The CDR3 has 15 residues. V dropped 0 bases and J dropped 4 bases, with 12 bases sitting between them. CDR1 LNHNV and CDR2 YYDKDF come from the germline V gene (reference sequence). The CDR3 spells CATSRDRGVTYGYTF. The CDR3 DNA follows: TGTGCCACCAGCAGAGATCGGGGGGTAACCTATGGCTACACCTTC.

V is TRBV11-3 and J is TRBJ2-7; the match to TRBD1 covers 11 bases. The germline gives CDR1 SGHNT, CDR2 YENEEA. The CDR3 covers 14 residues. Trimming removed 5 bases from V and 4 bases from J; junction bases left unmatched: 4. CDR3 sequence: CASSPGTGGYEQYF. In nucleotides, the CDR3 is TGTGCCAGCAGCCCCGGGACAGGGGGTTACGAGCAGTACTTC.